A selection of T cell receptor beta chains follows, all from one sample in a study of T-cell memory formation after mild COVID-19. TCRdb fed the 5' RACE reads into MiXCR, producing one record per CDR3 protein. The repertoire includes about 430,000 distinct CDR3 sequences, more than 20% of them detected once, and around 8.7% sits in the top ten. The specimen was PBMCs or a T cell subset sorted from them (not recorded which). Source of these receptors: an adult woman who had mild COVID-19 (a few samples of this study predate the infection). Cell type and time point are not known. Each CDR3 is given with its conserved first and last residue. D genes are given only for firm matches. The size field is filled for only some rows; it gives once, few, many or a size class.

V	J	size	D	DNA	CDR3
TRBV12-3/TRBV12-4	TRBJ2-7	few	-	TGTGCCAGCAGTTTCCTTCGAGGGGTCGAGCAGTACTTC	CASSFLRGVEQYF
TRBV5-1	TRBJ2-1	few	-	TGCGCCAGCAGACTCGCTGGGGATGAGCAGTTCTTC	CASRLAGDEQFF
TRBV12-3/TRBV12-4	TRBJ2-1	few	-	TGTGCCAGCAGCAAGACACCGCTGCAGTTCTTC	CASSKTPLQFF
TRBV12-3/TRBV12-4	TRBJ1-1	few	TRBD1	TGTGCCAGCAGTGGGACAGGGAGAGCACGCATGGGAGAGGCTTTCTTT	CASSGTGRARMGEAFF
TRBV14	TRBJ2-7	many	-	TGTGCCAGCAGCCAAGTAACAGGTGCCTACGAGCAGTACTTC	CASSQVTGAYEQYF
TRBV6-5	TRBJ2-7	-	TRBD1	TGTGCCAGCAACGACAGGGGAAATGACGAGCAGTACTTC	CASNDRGNDEQYF
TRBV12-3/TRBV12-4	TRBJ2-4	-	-	TGTGGACCGAGGCGGGAAGCCAAAAACATTCAGTACTTC	CGPRREAKNIQYF
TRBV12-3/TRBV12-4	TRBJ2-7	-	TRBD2	TGTGCCAGCAGGCAAACTAGCGGGAGGGCCGGCGAGCAGTACTTC	CASRQTSGRAGEQYF
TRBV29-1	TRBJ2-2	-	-	TGCAGCGGCAGTCCGGGTACCCACACCGGGGAGCTGTTTTTT	CSGSPGTHTGELFF
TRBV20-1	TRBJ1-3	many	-	TGCAGTGCTAGGGACAAGTCCTCTGGAAACACCATATATTTT	CSARDKSSGNTIYF
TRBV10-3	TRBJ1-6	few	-	TGTGCCACCGGGGGAGATTCACCCCTCCACTTT	CATGGDSPLHF
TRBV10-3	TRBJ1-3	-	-	TGTGCGACCATCAGAGGGGATAGCTCTGGAAACACCATATATTTT	CATIRGDSSGNTIYF
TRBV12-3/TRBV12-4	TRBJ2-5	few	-	TGTGCCAGCAGCCCGGACTTAAGGGAGACCCAGTACTTC	CASSPDLRETQYF
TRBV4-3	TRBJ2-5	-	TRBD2	TGCGCCAGCAGCCAAGATCCAGCGGGAATGGAGACCCAGTACTTC	CASSQDPAGMETQYF
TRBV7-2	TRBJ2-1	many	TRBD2	TGTGCCAGCAGCCTCACTAGCGGGACCTACAATGAGCAGTTCTTC	CASSLTSGTYNEQFF
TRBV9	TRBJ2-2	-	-	TGTGCCAGCAGCGTGGGCGGGAATAACGCCGGGGAGCTGTTTTTT	CASSVGGNNAGELFF
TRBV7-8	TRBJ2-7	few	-	TGTGCCAGCAGCGAGACAGCCTGGGCCTACGAGCAGTACTTC	CASSETAWAYEQYF
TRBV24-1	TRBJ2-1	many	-	TGTGCCACCAGTGATATTAACACCTACAATGAGCAGTTCTTC	CATSDINTYNEQFF
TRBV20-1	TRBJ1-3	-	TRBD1	TGCAGTGCTCCCGGGACAGCCTCTGGAAACACCATATATTTT	CSAPGTASGNTIYF
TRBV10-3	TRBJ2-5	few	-	TGTGCCATCAGTACGTCTCCAGAGACCCAGTACTTC	CAISTSPETQYF
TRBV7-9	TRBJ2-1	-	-	TGTGCCAGCAGCTTATTGGCACAAGGGGGGAGTGAGCAGTTCTTC	CASSLLAQGGSEQFF
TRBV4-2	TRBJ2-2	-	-	TGTGCCAGCAGCCAAGCAAAGGCTAGCATGGTCGGGGAGCTGTTTTTT	CASSQAKASMVGELFF
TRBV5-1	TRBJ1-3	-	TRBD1	TGCGCCAGCAGATCGGGACAGGGGGCTGGAAACACCATATATTTT	CASRSGQGAGNTIYF
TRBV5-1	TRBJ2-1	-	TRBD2	TGCGCCAGCAGCCCGGGACTAGATCTCTACAATGAGCAGTTCTTC	CASSPGLDLYNEQFF
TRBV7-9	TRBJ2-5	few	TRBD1	TGTGCCAGCAGCCTAGACAGGGGATCGATGGAGACCCAGTACTTC	CASSLDRGSMETQYF
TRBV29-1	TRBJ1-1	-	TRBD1	TGCAGCGTGGGGACAGGGAGGATACTTGAAGCTTTCTTT	CSVGTGRILEAFF
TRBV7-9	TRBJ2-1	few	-	TGTGCCAGCAGTGACAGGCCTGAGCAGTTCTTC	CASSDRPEQFF
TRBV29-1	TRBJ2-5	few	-	TGCAGCGTTGGGTCCCACGAGCAAGAGACCCAGTACTTC	CSVGSHEQETQYF
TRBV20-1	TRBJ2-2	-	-	TGCAGTGCTAGTTGGGGGGAAACGAACACCGGGGAGCTGTTTTTT	CSASWGETNTGELFF
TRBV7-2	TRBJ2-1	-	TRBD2	TGTGCCAGCAGCTTAGCCGGGGGGATTTCCTACAATGAGCAGTTCTTC	CASSLAGGISYNEQFF
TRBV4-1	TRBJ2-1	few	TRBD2	TGCGCCAGCAGCCGACCTAGCGGGGGGGACAATGAGCAGTTCTTC	CASSRPSGGDNEQFF